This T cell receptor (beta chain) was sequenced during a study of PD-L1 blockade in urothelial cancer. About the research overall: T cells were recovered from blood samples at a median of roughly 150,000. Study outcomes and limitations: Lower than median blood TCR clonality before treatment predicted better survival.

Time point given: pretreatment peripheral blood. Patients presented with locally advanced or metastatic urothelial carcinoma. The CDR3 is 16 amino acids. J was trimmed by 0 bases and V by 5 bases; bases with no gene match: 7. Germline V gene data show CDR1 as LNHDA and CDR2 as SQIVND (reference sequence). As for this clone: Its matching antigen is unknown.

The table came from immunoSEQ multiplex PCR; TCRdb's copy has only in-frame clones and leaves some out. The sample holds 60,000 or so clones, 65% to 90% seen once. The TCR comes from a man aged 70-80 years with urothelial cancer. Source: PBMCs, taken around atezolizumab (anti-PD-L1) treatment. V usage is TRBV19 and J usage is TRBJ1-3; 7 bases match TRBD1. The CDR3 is CASSPQDRNSGNTIYF. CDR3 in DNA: TGTGCCAGTAGTCCCCAGGACAGGAACTCTGGAAACACCATATATTTT.